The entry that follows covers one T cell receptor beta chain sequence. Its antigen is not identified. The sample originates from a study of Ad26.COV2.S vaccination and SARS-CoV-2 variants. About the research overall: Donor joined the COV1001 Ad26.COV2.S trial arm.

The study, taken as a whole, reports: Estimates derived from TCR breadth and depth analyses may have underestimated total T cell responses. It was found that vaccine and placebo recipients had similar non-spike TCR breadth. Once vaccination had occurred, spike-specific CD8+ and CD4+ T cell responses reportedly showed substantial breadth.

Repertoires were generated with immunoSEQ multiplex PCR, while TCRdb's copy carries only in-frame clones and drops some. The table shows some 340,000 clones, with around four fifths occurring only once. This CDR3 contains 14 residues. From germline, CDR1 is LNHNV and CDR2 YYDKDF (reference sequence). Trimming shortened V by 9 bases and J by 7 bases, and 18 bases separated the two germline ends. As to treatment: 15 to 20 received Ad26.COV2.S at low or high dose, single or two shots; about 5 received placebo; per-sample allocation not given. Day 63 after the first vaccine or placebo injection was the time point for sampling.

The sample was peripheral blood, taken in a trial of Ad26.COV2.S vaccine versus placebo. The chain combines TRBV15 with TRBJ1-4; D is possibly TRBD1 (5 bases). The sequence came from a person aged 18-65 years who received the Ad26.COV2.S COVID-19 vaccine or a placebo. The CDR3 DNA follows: TGTGCCACACACTGGGGGATGGAAGCTGAAAAACTGTTTTTT. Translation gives CATHWGMEAEKLFF.